The following is a T cell receptor (beta chain) sequence with its context. The antigen is not known. V was cut by 1 base and J by 1 base, with 10 bases left in between. This CDR3 is built from 16 residues. Germline V gives CDR1 SGHTA, CDR2 FQGNSA. The data were taken from a study of T cell repertoires in cytomegalovirus infection. Findings and caveats of the study: It was HLA-C-restricted CMV-specific TCR beta clonotypes that dominated the response ex vivo.

TCRdb fed the reads into MiXCR, producing one record per CDR3 protein. The repertoire holds 150,000 to 200,000 distinct CDR3 sequences, approximately 30% seen once, with approximately 30% in the top ten. The gene calls are TRBV7-2 and TRBJ2-2, with D uncertain. The clonotype comes from a human donor in good health (CMV status not recorded). Some clones in this sample may be carry-over from other donors' samples. Sequenced sample: PBMCs. The CDR3 spells CASSLDLAENTGELFF. The CDR3 coding sequence is TGTGCCAGCAGCTTAGATTTAGCAGAGAACACCGGGGAGCTGTTTTTT.